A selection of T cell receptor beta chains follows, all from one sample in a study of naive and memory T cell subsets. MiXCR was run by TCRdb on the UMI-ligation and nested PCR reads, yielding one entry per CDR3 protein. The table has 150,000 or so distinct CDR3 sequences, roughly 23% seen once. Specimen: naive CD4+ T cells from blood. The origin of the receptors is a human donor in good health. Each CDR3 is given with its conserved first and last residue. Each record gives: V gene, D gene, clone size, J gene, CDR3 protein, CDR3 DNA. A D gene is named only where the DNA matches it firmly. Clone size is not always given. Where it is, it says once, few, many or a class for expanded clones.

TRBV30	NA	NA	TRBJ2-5	CAWTEGSGETQYF	TGTGCCTGGACCGAGGGCTCAGGGGAGACCCAGTACTTC
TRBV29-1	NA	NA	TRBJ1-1	CSGDLLNTEAFF	TGCAGCGGCGACTTGTTGAACACTGAAGCTTTCTTT
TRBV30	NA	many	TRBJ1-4	CAWRRVLGLEKLFF	TGTGCCTGGAGGAGGGTTCTGGGGCTAGAAAAACTGTTTTTT
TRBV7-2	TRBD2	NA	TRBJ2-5	CASSYLAGGQETQYF	TGTGCCAGCAGCTACCTAGCGGGAGGGCAAGAGACCCAGTACTTC
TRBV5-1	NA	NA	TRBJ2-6	CASSLVPSGANVLTF	TGCGCCAGCAGCTTGGTTCCCTCTGGGGCCAACGTCCTGACTTTC
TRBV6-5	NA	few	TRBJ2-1	CASSPAGSSYNEQFF	TGTGCCAGCAGCCCCGCAGGGAGCTCCTACAATGAGCAGTTCTTC
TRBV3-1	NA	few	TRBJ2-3	CASSPSHRSDTQYF	TGTGCCAGCAGCCCTAGCCACCGCTCAGATACGCAGTATTTT
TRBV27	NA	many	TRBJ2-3	CASSFLADTQYF	TGTGCCAGCAGTTTTTTAGCAGATACGCAGTATTTT
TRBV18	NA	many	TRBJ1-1	CASSQGIMNTEAFF	TGTGCCAGCTCTCAGGGGATCATGAACACTGAAGCTTTCTTT
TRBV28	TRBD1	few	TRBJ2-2	CASKNGAQTGTGELFF	TGTGCCAGCAAAAATGGGGCCCAGACAGGGACCGGGGAGCTGTTTTTT
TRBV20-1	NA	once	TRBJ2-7	CSAAGGIGPYEQYF	TGCAGTGCCGCAGGGGGGATTGGCCCCTACGAGCAGTACTTC
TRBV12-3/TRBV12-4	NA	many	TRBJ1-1	CASSPRGRMNTEAFF	TGTGCCAGCAGCCCCCGTGGACGGATGAACACTGAAGCTTTCTTT
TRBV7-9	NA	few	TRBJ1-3	CASSPRGFGEDSGNTIYF	TGTGCCAGCAGCCCCCGGGGCTTCGGGGAAGATTCTGGAAACACCATATATTTT
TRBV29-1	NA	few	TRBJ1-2	CSVESANGYTF	TGCAGCGTTGAATCAGCTAATGGCTACACCTTC
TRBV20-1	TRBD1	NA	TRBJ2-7	CSATPTGTPSYEQYF	TGCAGTGCTACTCCGACAGGGACCCCTTCCTACGAGCAGTACTTC
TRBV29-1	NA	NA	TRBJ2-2	CSVQGNMDTGELFF	TGCAGCGTTCAGGGGAATATGGACACCGGGGAGCTGTTTTTT
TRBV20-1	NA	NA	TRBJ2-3	CSAGYRRESSNTQYF	TGCAGTGCGGGATACCGGAGGGAATCCTCAAATACGCAGTATTTT
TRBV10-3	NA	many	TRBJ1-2	CAISESTAVYGYTF	TGTGCCATCAGTGAGTCGACAGCCGTCTATGGCTACACCTTC
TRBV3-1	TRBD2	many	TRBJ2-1	CASSQDLREGFLESYNEQFF	TGTGCCAGCAGCCAAGATCTGCGGGAGGGTTTCTTGGAATCCTACAATGAGCAGTTCTTC
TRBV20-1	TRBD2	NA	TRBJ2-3	CSADPAGADTQYF	TGCAGTGCTGACCCTGCGGGAGCGGATACGCAGTATTTT
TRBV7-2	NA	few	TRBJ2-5	CASSFPTRVGETQYF	TGTGCCAGCAGCTTCCCGACTAGGGTAGGGGAGACCCAGTACTTC
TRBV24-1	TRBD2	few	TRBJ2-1	CATSESSGSYEQFF	TGTGCCACCAGTGAGTCTAGCGGGAGCTATGAGCAGTTCTTC
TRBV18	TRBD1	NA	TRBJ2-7	CASSPQGAGEQYF	TGTGCCAGCTCACCCCAGGGGGCTGGGGAGCAGTACTTC
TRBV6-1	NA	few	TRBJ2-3	CASNLQGSSTDTQYF	TGTGCCAGCAACCTCCAGGGTTCTAGCACAGATACGCAGTATTTT
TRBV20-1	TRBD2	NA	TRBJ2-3	CSALYVAGGSDTQYF	TGCAGTGCTCTCTATGTAGCGGGAGGGTCAGATACGCAGTATTTT
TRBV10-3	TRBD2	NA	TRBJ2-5	CAISEEGTSAQETQYF	TGTGCCATCAGTGAGGAAGGGACTAGCGCACAAGAGACCCAGTACTTC
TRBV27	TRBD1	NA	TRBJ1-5	CASRGQGRVNQPQHF	TGTGCCAGCAGGGGACAGGGGAGGGTCAATCAGCCCCAGCATTTT
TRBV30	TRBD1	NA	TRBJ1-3	CAWKLGRDRVTGNTIYF	TGTGCCTGGAAGCTAGGACGCGACAGGGTAACTGGAAACACCATATATTTT
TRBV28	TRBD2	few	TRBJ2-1	CASSSPSSGRANEQFF	TGTGCCAGCAGTTCCCCTTCTAGCGGGAGGGCCAATGAGCAGTTCTTC
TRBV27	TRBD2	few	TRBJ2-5	CASSRVAGARSAETQYF	TGTGCCAGCAGTCGAGTAGCGGGAGCGAGAAGTGCAGAGACCCAGTACTTC
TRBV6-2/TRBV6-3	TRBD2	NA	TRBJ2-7	CASTPGLAGVAGEQYF	TGTGCCAGCACCCCCGGACTAGCGGGAGTAGCTGGCGAGCAGTACTTC
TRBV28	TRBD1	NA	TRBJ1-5	CASSPGQGFNQPQHF	TGTGCCAGCAGTCCAGGACAGGGATTTAATCAGCCCCAGCATTTT
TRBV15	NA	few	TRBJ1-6	CATSRDPPGVSSPLHF	TGTGCCACCAGCAGAGATCCCCCAGGGGTCAGTTCACCCCTCCACTTT
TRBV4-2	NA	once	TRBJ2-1	CASSQEGYYNEQFF	TGTGCCAGCAGCCAAGAGGGCTATTACAATGAGCAGTTCTTC
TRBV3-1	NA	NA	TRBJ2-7	CASSPSATRAYEQYF	TGTGCCAGCAGCCCCTCAGCGACTCGTGCCTACGAGCAGTACTTC
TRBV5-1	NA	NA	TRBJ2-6	CASSLKSSGANVLTF	TGCGCCAGCAGCTTGAAGAGCTCTGGGGCCAACGTCCTGACTTTC
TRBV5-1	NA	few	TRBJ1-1	CASSSLLGLNTEAFF	TGCGCCAGCAGTTCCCTTCTCGGCTTGAACACTGAAGCTTTCTTT
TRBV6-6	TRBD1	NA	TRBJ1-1	CASSLRQGAKVNTEAFF	TGTGCCAGCAGTTTAAGACAGGGGGCGAAAGTAAACACTGAAGCTTTCTTT
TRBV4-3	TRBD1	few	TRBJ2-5	CASSQVDREETQYF	TGCGCCAGCAGCCAAGTCGACAGGGAAGAGACCCAGTACTTC